The entry below describes one TCR beta chain. This sample was included in a study of shared clonotypes between healthy human individuals. Study in general: Participating donors consisted of a couple of women and a few men aged 18 to 49.

All of the donors resided in Nashville, Tennessee, and each was a Caucasian adult. Partitioning of CD4+ cells yielded a CD45RA+ naive subset and a CD45RA-negative memory subset. CDR1 is LNHDA, CDR2 SQIVND, per germline (reference sequence). The CDR3 runs to 14 residues. The V gene lost 8 bases and the J gene lost 3 bases, with 14 bases spanning the gap. At deep level, the assay was performed. Clones were read by immunoSEQ multiplex PCR, and TCRdb kept only the in-frame ones, dropping some. The table shows about 1 million clones, with about 75% occurring only once. This receptor was obtained from a man younger than 30 in good health. The specimen sequenced was memory CD4+ T cells sorted from blood. Subset denoted: CD45RA-negative fraction. The chain joins TRBV19 to TRBJ1-5, with D perhaps TRBD1 (5 bases). CDR3 region: CASWKGQFNQPQHF. CDR3 bases: TGTGCCAGTTGGAAGGGGCAGTTCAATCAGCCCCAGCATTTT.